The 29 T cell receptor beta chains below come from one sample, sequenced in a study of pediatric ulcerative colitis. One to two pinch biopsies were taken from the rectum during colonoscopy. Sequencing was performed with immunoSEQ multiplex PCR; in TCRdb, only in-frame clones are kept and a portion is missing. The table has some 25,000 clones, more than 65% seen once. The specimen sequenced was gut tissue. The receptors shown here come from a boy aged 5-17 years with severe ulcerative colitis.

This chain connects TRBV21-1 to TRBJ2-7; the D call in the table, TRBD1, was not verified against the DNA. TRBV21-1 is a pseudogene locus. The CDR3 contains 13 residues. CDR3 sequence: CARQGSTLYEQYF. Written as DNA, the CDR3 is TGTGCCAGACAGGGAAGCACCCTCTACGAGCAGTACTTC.

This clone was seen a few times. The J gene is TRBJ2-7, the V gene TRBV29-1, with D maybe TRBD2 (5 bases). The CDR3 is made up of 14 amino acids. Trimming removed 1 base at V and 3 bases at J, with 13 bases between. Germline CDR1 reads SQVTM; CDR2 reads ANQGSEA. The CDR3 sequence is CSVEVAIGGYEQYF. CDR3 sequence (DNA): TGCAGCGTTGAAGTTGCCATCGGAGGCTACGAGCAGTACTTC.

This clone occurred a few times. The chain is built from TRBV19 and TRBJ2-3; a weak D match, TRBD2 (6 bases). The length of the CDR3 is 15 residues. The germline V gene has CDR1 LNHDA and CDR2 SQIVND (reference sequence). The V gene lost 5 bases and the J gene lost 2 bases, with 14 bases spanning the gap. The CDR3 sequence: CASSASGTFTDTQYF. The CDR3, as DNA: TGTGCCAGTAGTGCCTCCGGGACTTTCACAGATACGCAGTATTTT.

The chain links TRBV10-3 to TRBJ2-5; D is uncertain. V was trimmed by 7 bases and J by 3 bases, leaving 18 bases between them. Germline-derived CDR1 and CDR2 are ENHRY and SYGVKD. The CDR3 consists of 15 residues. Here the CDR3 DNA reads TGTGCCATCATTCGCTCAGAAGACAAAAAAGAGACCCAGTACTTC. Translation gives CAIIRSEDKKETQYF.

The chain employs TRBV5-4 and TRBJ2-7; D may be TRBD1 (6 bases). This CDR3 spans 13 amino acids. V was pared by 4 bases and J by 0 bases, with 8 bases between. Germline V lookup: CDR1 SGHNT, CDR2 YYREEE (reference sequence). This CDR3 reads CASSRDNSYEQYF. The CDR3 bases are TGTGCCAGCAGCCGGGACAACTCCTACGAGCAGTACTTC.

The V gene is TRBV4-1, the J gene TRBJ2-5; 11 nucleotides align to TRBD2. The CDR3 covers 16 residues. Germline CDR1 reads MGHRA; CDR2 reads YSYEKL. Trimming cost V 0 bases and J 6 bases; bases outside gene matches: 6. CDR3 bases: TGCGCCAGCAGCCAAGAGCCCCTAGCGGGGGGTAAGACCCAGTACTTC. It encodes CASSQEPLAGGKTQYF.

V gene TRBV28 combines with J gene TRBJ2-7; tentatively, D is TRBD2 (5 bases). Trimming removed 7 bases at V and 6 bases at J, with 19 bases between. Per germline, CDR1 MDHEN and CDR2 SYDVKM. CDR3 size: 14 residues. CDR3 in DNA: TGTGCCAGCAAGTCCCCTTTAGCGTTCGGCGAGCAGTACTTC. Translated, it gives CASKSPLAFGEQYF.

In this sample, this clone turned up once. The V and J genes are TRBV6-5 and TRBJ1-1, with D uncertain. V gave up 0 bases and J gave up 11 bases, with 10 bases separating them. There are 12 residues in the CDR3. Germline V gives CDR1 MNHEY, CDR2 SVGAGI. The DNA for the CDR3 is TGTGCCAGCAGTTACTCGGGTGACTGGGCTTTCTTT. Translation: CASSYSGDWAFF.

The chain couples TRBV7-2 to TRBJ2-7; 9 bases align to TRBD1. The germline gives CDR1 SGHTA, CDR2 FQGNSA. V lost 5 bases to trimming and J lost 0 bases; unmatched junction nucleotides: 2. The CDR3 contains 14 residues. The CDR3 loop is CASSATGGSYEQYF. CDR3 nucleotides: TGTGCCAGCAGCGCGACAGGGGGCTCCTACGAGCAGTACTTC. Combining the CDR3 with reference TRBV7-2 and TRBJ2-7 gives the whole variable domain GAGVSQSPSNKVTEKGKDVELRCDPISGHTALYWYRQSLGQGLEFLIYFQGNSAPDKSGLPSDRFSAERTGGSVSTLTIQRTQQEDSAVYLCASSATGGSYEQYFGPGTRLTVT.

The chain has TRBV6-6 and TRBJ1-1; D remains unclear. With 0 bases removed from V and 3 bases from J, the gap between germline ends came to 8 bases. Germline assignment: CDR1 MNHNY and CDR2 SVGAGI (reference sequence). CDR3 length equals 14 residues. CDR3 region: CASSYSGEYTEAFF. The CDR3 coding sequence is TGTGCCAGCAGTTACTCCGGGGAGTACACTGAAGCTTTCTTT.

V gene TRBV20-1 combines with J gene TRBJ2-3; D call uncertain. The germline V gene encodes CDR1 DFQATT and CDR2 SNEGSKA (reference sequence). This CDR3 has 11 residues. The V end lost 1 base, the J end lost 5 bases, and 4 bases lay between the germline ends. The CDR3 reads CSARVGDTQYF. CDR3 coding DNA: TGCAGTGCTAGAGTGGGAGATACGCAGTATTTT.

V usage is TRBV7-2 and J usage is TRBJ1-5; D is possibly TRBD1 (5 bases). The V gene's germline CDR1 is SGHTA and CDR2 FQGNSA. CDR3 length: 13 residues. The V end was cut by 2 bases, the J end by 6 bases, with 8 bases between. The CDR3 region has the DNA TGTGCCAGCAGCTTAAAGGGGAGTCAGCCCCAGCATTTT. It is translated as CASSLKGSQPQHF.

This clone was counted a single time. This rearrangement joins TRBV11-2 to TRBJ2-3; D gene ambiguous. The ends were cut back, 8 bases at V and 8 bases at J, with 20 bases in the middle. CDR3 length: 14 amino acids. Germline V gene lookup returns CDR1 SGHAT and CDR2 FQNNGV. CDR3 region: CASGPLTGVVTQYF. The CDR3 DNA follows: TGTGCCAGCGGCCCTTTGACTGGGGTAGTTACGCAGTATTTT.

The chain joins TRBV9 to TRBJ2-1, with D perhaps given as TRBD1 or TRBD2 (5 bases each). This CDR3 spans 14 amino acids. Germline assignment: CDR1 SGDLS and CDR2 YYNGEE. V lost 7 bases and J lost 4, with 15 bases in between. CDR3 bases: TGTGCCAGCGACGCAGGGACGATGTACAATGAGCAGTTCTTC. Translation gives CASDAGTMYNEQFF.

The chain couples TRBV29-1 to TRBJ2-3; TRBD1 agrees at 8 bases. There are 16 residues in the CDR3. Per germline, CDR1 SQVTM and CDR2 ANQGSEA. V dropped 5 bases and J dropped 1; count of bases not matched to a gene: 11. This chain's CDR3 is CSVKGVMTGGTDTQYF. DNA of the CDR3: TGCAGCGTTAAAGGGGTGATGACAGGGGGCACAGATACGCAGTATTTT.

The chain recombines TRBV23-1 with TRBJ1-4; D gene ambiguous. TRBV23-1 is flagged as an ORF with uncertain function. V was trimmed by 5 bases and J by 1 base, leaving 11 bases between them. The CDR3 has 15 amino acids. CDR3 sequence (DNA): TGCGCCAGCAGTTATGTCGGGGTAACTAATGAAAAACTGTTTTTT. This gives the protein CASSYVGVTNEKLFF.

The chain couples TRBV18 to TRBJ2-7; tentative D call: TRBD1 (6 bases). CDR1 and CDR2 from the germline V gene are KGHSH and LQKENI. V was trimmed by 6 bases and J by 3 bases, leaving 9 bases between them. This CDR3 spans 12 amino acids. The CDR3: CASSGTFYEQYF. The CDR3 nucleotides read TGTGCCAGCTCTGGGACATTCTACGAGCAGTACTTC. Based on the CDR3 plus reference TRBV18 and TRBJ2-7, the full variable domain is NAGVMQNPRHLVRRRGQEARLRCSPMKGHSHVYWYRQLPEEGLKFMVYLQKENIIDESGMPKERFSAEFPKEGPSILRIQQVVRGDSAAYFCASSGTFYEQYFGPGTRLTVT.

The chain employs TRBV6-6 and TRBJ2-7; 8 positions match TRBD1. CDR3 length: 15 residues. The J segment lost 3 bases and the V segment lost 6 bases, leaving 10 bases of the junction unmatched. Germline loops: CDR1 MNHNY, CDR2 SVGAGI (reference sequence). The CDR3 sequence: CASSSDREFDYEQYF. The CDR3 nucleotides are TGTGCCAGCAGCTCGGACAGGGAATTTGACTACGAGCAGTACTTC.

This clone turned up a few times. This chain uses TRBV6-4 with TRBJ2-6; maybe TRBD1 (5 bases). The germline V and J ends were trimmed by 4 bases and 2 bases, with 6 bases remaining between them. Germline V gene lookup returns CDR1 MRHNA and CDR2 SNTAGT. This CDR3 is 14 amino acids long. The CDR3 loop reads CASSAGPGANVLTF. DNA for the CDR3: TGTGCCAGCAGTGCAGGGCCTGGGGCCAACGTCCTGACTTTC.

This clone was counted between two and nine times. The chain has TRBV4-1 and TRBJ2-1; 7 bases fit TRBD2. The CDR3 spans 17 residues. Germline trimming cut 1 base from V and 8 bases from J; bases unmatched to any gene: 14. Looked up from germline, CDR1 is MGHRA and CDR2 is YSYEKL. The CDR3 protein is CASSQAWLADDWHEQFF. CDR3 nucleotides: TGCGCCAGCAGCCAAGCCTGGCTAGCGGACGACTGGCATGAGCAGTTCTTC.

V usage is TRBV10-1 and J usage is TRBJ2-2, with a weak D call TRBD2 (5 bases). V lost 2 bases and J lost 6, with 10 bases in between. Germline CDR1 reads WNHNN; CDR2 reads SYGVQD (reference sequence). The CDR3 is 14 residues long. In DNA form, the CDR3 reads TGCGCCAGCAGTGAGACTAGAGGAGCCGGGGAGCTGTTTTTT. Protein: CASSETRGAGELFF.

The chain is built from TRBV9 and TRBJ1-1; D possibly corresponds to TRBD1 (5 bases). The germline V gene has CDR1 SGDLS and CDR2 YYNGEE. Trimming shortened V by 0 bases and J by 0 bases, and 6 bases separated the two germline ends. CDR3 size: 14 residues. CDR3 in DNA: TGTGCCAGCAGCGTAGCAGGGATGAACACTGAAGCTTTCTTT. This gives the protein CASSVAGMNTEAFF. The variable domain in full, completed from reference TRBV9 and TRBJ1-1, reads DSGVTQTPKHLITATGQRVTLRCSPRSGDLSVYWYQQSLDQGLQFLIQYYNGEERAKGNILERFSAQQFPDLHSELNLSSLELGDSALYFCASSVAGMNTEAFFGQGTRLTVV.

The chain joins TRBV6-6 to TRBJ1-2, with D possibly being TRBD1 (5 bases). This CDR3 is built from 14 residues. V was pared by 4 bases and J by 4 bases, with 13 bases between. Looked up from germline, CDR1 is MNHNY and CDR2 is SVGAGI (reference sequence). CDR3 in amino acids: CASSSLRDVYGYTF. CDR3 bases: TGTGCCAGCAGTTCCCTCCGGGACGTCTATGGCTACACCTTC.

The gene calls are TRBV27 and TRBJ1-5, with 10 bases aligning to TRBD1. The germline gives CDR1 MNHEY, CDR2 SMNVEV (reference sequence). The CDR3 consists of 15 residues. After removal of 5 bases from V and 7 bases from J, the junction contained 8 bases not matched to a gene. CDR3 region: CASSRGQGLGQPQHF. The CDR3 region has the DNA TGTGCCAGCAGTAGGGGACAGGGGTTAGGACAGCCCCAGCATTTT.

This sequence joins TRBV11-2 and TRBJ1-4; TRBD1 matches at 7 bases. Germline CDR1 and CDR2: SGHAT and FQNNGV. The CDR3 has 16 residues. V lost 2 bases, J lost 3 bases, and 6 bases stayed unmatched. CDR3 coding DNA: TGTGCCAGCAGCTTAAAGGGGGCACCGGCTAATGAAAAACTGTTTTTT. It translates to CASSLKGAPANEKLFF.

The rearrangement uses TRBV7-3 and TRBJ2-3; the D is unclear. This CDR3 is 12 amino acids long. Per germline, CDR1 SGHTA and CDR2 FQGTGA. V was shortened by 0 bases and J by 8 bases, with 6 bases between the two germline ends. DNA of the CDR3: TGTGCCAGCAGCTTAACAATGGGTACGCAGTATTTT. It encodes CASSLTMGTQYF. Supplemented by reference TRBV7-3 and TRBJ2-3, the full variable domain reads GAGVSQTPSNKVTEKGKYVELRCDPISGHTALYWYRQSLGQGPEFLIYFQGTGAADDSGLPNDRFFAVRPEGSVSTLKIQRTERGDSAVYLCASSLTMGTQYFGPGTRLTVL.

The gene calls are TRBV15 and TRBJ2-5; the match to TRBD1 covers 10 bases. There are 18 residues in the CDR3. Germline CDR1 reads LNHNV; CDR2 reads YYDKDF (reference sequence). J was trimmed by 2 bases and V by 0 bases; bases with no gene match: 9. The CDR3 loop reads CATSRDRGTGASQETQYF. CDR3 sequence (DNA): TGTGCCACCAGCAGAGATCGCGGGACAGGGGCTTCTCAAGAGACCCAGTACTTC.

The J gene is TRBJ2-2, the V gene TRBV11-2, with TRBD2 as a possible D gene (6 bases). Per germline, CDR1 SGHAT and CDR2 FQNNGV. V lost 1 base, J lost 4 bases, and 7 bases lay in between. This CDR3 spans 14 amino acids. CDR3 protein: CASSLAGATGELFF. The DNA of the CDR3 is TGTGCCAGCAGCTTAGCGGGAGCCACCGGGGAGCTGTTTTTT.

The CDR3 protein is CASSFNSQGAKNIQYF. The CDR3 bases are TGTGCCAGCAGCTTTAATTCTCAGGGAGCCAAAAACATTCAGTACTTC. V is TRBV7-2 and J is TRBJ2-4; the D gene is possibly TRBD1 (5 bases). V lost 3 bases to trimming and J lost 0 bases, with 12 bases between them. Germline V lookup: CDR1 SGHTA, CDR2 FQGNSA. The CDR3 consists of 16 residues.